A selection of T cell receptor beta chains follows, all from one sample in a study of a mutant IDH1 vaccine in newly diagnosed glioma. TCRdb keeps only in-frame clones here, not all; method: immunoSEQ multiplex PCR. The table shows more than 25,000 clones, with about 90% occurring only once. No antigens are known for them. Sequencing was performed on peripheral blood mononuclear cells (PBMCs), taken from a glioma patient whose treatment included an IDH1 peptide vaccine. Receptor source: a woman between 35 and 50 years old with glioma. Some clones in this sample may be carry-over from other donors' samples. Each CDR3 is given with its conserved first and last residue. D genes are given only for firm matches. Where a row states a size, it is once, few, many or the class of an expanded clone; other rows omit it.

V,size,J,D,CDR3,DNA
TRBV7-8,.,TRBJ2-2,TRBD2,CASSLGGSGGAFSTGELFF,TGTGCCAGCAGCTTAGGGGGCAGCGGGGGGGCCTTTAGCACCGGGGAGCTGTTTTTT
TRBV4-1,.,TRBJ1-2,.,CASSQRDNYGYTF,TGCGCCAGCAGCCAACGGGACAACTATGGCTACACCTTC
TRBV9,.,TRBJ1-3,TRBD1,CASSTRGLGGNTIYF,TGTGCCAGCAGTACAAGGGGGCTAGGTGGAAACACCATATATTTT
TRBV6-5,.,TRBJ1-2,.,CASSRDKKGAYGYTF,TGTGCCAGCAGTCGAGACAAGAAAGGGGCCTATGGCTACACCTTC
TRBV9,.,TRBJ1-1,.,CASSAGTTAEAFF,TGTGCCAGCAGCGCAGGGACGACAGCTGAAGCTTTCTTT
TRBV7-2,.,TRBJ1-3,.,CASSLASLGVSGNTIYF,TGTGCCAGCAGCTTAGCTTCCTTGGGGGTATCTGGAAACACCATATATTTT
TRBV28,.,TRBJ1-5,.,CASTPFLRDQPQHF,TGTGCCAGCACCCCATTTCTCAGGGATCAGCCCCAGCATTTT
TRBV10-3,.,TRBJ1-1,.,CAINRQSNTEAFF,TGTGCCATCAATCGACAGAGTAACACTGAAGCTTTCTTT
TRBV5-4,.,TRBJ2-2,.,CASSKDNWNTGELFF,TGTGCCAGCAGCAAGGACAACTGGAACACCGGGGAGCTGTTTTTT
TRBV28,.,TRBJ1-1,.,CASSLRREAEAFF,TGTGCCAGCAGTTTACGTAGGGAGGCTGAAGCTTTCTTT
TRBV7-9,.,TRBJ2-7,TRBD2,CASSLHSIAGVPYEQYF,TGTGCCAGCAGCCTTCATTCTATAGCGGGAGTCCCCTACGAGCAGTACTTC
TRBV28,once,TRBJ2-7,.,CASSHYEQYF,TGTGCCAGCAGCCACTACGAGCAGTACTTC
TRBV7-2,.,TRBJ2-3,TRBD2,CASSLGGLADTQYF,TGTGCCAGCAGCCTAGGGGGACTAGCAGATACGCAGTATTTT
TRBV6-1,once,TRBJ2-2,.,CASSESVSPGELFF,TGTGCCAGCAGTGAGTCTGTCTCCCCCGGGGAGCTGTTTTTT
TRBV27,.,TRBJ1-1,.,CASGTPEETEAFF,TGTGCCAGTGGGACTCCTGAGGAGACTGAAGCTTTCTTT
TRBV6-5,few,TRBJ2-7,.,CASSYGLADRGEQYF,TGTGCCAGCAGTTACGGCTTGGCGGACCGGGGAGAGCAGTACTTC
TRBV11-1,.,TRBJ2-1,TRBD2,CASSLEPSGPHFF,TGTGCCAGCAGCTTAGAGCCTAGCGGGCCGCATTTCTTC
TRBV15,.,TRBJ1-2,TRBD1,CATREGTGNYGYTF,TGTGCCACCAGGGAAGGGACAGGAAACTATGGCTACACCTTC
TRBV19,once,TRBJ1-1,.,CASSLGGRAGRSEAFF,TGTGCCAGTAGTTTGGGGGGCAGGGCGGGTCGGAGTGAAGCTTTCTTT
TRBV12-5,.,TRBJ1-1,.,CASKITDTEAFF,TGTGCTAGCAAAATAACTGATACTGAAGCTTTCTTT
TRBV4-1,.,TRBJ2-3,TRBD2,CASSSSGGLDTQYF,TGCGCCAGCAGCTCCAGCGGGGGGCTAGATACGCAGTATTTT
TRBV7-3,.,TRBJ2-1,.,CASSLSGYEQFF,TGTGCCAGCAGCTTATCGGGATATGAGCAGTTCTTC
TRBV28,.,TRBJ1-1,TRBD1,CASPRDRTNTEAFF,TGTGCCAGCCCCCGGGACAGAACCAACACTGAAGCTTTCTTT
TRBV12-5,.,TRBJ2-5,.,CASGLGGLQETQYF,TGTGCTAGTGGCTTGGGGGGGCTCCAAGAGACCCAGTACTTC
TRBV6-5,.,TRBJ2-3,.,CASSTGTSTDTQYF,TGTGCCAGCAGCACCGGGACTAGCACAGATACGCAGTATTTT
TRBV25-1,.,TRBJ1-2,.,CASSAGTNYGYTF,TGTGCCAGCAGTGCCGGGACGAACTATGGCTACACCTTC
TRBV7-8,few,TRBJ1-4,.,CASSLGSSLGEKLFF,TGTGCCAGCAGCTTAGGAAGTAGCCTGGGGGAAAAACTGTTTTTT
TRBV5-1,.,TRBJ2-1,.,CASSLTSNEQFF,TGCGCCAGCAGCTTGACTTCCAATGAGCAGTTCTTC
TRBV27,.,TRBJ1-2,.,CASQTGEDGYTF,TGTGCCAGCCAGACAGGAGAGGATGGCTACACCTTC
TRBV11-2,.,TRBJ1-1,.,CASSLFPGLSNTEAFF,TGTGCCAGCAGCTTATTCCCGGGACTTTCGAACACTGAAGCTTTCTTT
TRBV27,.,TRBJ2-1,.,CASSLGSEGEQFF,TGTGCCAGCAGTTTAGGTTCCGAAGGCGAGCAGTTCTTC
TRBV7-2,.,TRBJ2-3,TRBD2,CASSFSPTLERDFPDTQYF,TGTGCCAGCAGTTTTAGCCCCACTCTCGAGCGGGACTTCCCAGATACGCAGTATTTT
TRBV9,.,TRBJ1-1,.,CASSVTESGDEAFF,TGTGCCAGCAGCGTAACGGAATCGGGGGATGAAGCTTTCTTT
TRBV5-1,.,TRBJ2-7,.,CASSLGDEQYF,TGCGCCAGCAGCTTGGGGGACGAGCAGTACTTC
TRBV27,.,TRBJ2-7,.,CASSLAGQYEQYF,TGTGCCAGCAGTTTAGCGGGCCAATACGAGCAGTACTTC
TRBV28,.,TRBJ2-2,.,CASSFRGELFF,TGTGCCAGCAGTTTTCGGGGGGAGCTGTTTTTT
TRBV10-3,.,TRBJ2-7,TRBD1,CAIRDDRGQYEQYF,TGTGCCATCAGGGATGACAGGGGGCAATACGAGCAGTACTTC
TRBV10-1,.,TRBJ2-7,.,CASRVPSCEQYF,TGCGCCAGTAGGGTCCCGTCCTGCGAGCAGTACTTC
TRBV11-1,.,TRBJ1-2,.,CASSLIGGYGYTF,TGTGCCAGCAGCTTAATCGGTGGTTATGGCTACACCTTC
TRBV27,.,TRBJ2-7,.,CASSVRTVRTYEQYF,TGTGCCAGCAGTGTACGGACAGTCCGGACCTACGAGCAGTACTTC
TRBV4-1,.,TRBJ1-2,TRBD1,CASSQGRGQANYGYTF,TGCGCCAGCAGCCAAGGCCGGGGACAGGCTAACTATGGCTACACCTTC
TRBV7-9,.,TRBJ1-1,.,CASKGGWGAEAFF,TGTGCCAGCAAGGGGGGCTGGGGGGCTGAAGCTTTCTTT
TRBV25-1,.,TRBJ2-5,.,CASSLHRDQETQYF,TGTGCCAGCAGTCTCCACAGGGACCAAGAGACCCAGTACTTC
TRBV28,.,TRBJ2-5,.,CASSLIGQQETQYF,TGTGCCAGCAGTTTAATTGGTCAGCAAGAGACCCAGTACTTC
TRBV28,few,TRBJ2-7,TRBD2,CASRASGDSEQYF,TGTGCCAGCAGGGCTAGCGGGGACAGTGAGCAGTACTTC
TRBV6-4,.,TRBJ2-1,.,CASSSGTNNEQFF,TGTGCCAGCAGTTCCGGGACAAACAATGAGCAGTTCTTC
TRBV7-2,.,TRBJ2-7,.,CASSLKAEQYF,TGTGCCAGCAGCTTAAAGGCCGAGCAGTACTTC
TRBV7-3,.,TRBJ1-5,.,CASSPTGNNQPQHF,TGTGCCAGCAGCCCAACAGGGAACAATCAGCCCCAGCATTTT
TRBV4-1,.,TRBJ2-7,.,CASSRGATLSEQYF,TGCGCCAGCAGCCGGGGGGCCACCCTGAGCGAGCAGTACTTC
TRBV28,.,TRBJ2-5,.,CASSSGRSQETQYF,TGTGCCAGCAGTTCAGGACGGAGCCAAGAGACCCAGTACTTC
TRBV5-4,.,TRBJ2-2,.,CASSLQGNPTSTGELFF,TGTGCCAGCAGCCTGCAGGGTAACCCTACAAGCACCGGGGAGCTGTTTTTT
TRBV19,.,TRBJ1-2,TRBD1,CASSIRDRGSAGYTF,TGTGCCAGTAGTATTCGGGACAGGGGGTCGGCTGGCTACACCTTC
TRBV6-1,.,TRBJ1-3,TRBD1,CASKGAGGHGNTIYF,TGTGCCAGCAAAGGGGCAGGGGGCCATGGAAACACCATATATTTT
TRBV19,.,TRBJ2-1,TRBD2,CASSPTPGPRASGRFVNEQFF,TGTGCCAGTAGTCCTACCCCGGGACCAAGGGCCAGCGGGAGGTTTGTGAATGAGCAGTTCTTC
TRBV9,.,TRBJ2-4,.,CASSVWTVAKNIQYF,TGTGCCAGCAGCGTCTGGACAGTAGCCAAAAACATTCAGTACTTC